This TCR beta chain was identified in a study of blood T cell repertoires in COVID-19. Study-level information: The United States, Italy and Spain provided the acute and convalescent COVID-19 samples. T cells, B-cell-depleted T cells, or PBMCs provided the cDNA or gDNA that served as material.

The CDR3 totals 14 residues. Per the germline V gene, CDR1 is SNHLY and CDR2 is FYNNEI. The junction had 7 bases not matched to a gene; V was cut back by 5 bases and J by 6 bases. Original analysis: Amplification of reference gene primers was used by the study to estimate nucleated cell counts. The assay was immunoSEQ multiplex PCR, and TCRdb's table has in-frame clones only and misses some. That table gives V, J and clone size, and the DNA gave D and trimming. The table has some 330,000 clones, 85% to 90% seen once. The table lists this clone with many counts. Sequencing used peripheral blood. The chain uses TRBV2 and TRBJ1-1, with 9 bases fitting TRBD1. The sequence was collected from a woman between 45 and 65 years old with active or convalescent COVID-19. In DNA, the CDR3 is TGTGCCAGCAGTCGACAGGGGGTTAGCTCTGAAGCTTTCTTT. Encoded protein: CASSRQGVSSEAFF.